One T cell receptor (beta chain) is described in this entry. Its antigen target is currently unknown. No per-base quality is available; no much larger clone lies one base away. The receptor library was made with 5' RACE. The data were produced on an Illumina HiSeq 2500. A second roughly 6 to 12 cycle PCR used a sample-barcoded 5' primer and a J-beta primer mix. Each TCR beta cDNA molecule received a unique molecular identifier from a template-switch 5' adaptor carrying 12 random nucleotides. Each sample yielded at least 2.5 million CDR3-containing paired-end reads. All of the RNA was converted into first-strand cDNA using the Mint cDNA synthesis kit, with a TRBC-specific oligonucleotide serving as the primer. Following uracil-DNA glycosylase treatment, a first 18-cycle PCR with universal primers M1SS and BC2_uni_R was performed on all cDNA. The published analysis was carried out like this. Normalization of each sample was performed by random selection of 1 million high-quality reads, each carrying a distinct molecular identifier. Reads with shared molecular identifiers were discarded instead of being binned into consensus sequences. MiTCR, with a Q25 quality threshold and the strictest error-elimination algorithm, was used for CDR3 identification, clonotype clustering and error correction. Lower-bound total TCR beta diversity was estimated with a nonparametric unseen species model using Euler transformation. TCRdb handled the public reads itself, with Q25 trimming in fastp and clone calling in MiXCR, and kept productive beta chains. For every CDR3 protein sequence, its rows merge into one entry that carries the most common genes and DNA. TCRdb assigned the V and J calls; the authors' analysis was not used. The sample table holds fewer than 1,000,000 distinct CDR3 sequences, of which roughly 44% were seen once. Of the sample, roughly a fifth is held by the ten largest clones.

The donors were roughly 39 Caucasian individuals from Russia, aged roughly 6 to 100 years, who were systemically healthy. Approximately 9 milliliters of peripheral blood were collected from each donor into EDTA-treated Vacutainer tubes. Ficoll-Paque density-gradient centrifugation was used to isolate PBMCs, with at least 6 million obtained per sample. Total RNA was extracted from PBMCs with Trizol reagent, with at least 6 micrograms obtained per sample. The percentages of naive CD45RAhigh/CD27high T cells were determined by flow cytometry on a PBMC aliquot from every donor. The entry originates in a study of blood T cells in healthy people across ages (dated by TCRdb to between 2014 and 2017). In terms of the full investigation: In model experiments, template switching captured about one uniquely barcoded TCR beta cDNA molecule for every two T cells. For two donors (one aged 18 to 30 and one aged 80 or older), the study analyzed two additional independent replicas of 1 million unique cDNA reads from the same blood draw. To avoid experimental bias, donors of different ages were spread randomly across the sequencing lanes. Donors were grouped into four age groups: young (average 16 years), middle-aged (about 38), aged (about 60) and long-lived (just over 80). Age-related changes in TCR beta repertoire diversity were measured in the study by deep sequencing normalized with unique cDNA molecular identifiers.

What the research found in general, with its limitations: The percentage of naive T cells measured by flow cytometry correlated strongly with observed TCR beta diversity. Compared with the aged group, the long-lived group had more naive CD4+ T cells, fewer expanded clones and increased TCR diversity, suggesting age selection. Because the CMV infection status of the donors was unknown, age-related changes in expanded clonotypes may potentially have been confounded. Total diversity estimates from one million sequenced T cells were considered lower bounds and underestimates. Bulk unsorted PBMC profiling prevented conclusive comparison of naive and antigen-experienced compartments. As age increased, observed TCR beta diversity per million T cells dropped in a roughly linear way, and a significant reduction was already evident by age around 41.

Counted from cysteine to phenylalanine, this CDR3 has 16 amino acids. Left in the record is the CDR3 DNA by itself, 48 bases read in frame from the first base. The junction shows trimming of 4 bases on V and 1 base on J, and the gene matches do not reach 7 bases of it. Taken from the germline V gene, the CDR1 and CDR2 loops are SGDLS and YYNGEE. The sequence derives from a man in his fifties or sixties in good health. The sequence links TRBV9 to TRBJ2-3; 9 nucleotides in the junction match TRBD2. The sequencing input was blood. The CDR3 region has the sequence CASSPGSSGGTDTQYF. The base sequence is TGTGCCAGCAGCCCTGGATCTAGCGGGGGCACAGATACGCAGTATTTT.